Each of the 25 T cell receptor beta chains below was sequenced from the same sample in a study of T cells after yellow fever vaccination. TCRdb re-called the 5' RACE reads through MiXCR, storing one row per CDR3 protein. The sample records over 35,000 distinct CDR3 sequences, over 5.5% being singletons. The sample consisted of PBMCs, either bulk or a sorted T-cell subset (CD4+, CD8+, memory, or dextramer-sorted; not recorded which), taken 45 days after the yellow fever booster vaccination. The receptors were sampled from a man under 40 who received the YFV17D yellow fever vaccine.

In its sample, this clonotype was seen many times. The CDR3 sequence: CSARIPTGLQETQYF. CDR3 nucleotide sequence: TGCAGTGCTAGAATCCCCACAGGCCTGCAAGAGACCCAGTACTTC. The V gene is TRBV20-1, the J gene TRBJ2-5; D is perhaps TRBD1 (5 bases). Germline V gives CDR1 DFQATT, CDR2 SNEGSKA (reference sequence). The ends were cut back, 2 bases at V and 2 bases at J, with 15 bases in the middle. This CDR3 comprises 15 residues.

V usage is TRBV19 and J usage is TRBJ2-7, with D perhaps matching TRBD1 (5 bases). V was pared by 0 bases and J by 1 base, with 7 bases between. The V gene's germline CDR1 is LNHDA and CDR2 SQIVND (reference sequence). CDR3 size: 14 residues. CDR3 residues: CASSIEDKSYEQYF. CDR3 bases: TGTGCCAGTAGTATAGAGGACAAGTCCTACGAGCAGTACTTC.

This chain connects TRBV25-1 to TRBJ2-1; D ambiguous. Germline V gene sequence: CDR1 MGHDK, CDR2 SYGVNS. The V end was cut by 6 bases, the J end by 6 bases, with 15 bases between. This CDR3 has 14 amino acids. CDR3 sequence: CASRGGRFPNEQFF. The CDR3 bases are TGTGCCAGCAGGGGTGGTAGGTTTCCCAATGAGCAGTTCTTC.

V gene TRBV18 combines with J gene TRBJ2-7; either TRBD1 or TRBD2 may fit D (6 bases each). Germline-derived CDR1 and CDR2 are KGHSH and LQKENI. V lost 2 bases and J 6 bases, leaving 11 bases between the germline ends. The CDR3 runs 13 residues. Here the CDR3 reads CASSPRGDGEQYF. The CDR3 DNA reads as TGTGCCAGCTCACCAAGGGGGGACGGCGAGCAGTACTTC.

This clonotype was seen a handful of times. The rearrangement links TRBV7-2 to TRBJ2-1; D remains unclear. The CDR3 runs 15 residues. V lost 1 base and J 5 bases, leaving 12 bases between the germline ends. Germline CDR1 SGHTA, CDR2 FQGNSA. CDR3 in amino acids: CASSLVAGPHNEQFF. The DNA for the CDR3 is TGTGCCAGCAGCTTAGTAGCCGGGCCCCACAATGAGCAGTTCTTC.

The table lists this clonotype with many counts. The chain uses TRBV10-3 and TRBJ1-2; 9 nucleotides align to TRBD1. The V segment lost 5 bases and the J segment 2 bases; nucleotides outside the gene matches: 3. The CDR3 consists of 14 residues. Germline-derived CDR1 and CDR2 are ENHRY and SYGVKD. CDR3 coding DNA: TGTGCCATCAGTAATGGACAGGGGAACTATGGCTACACCTTC. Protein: CAISNGQGNYGYTF.

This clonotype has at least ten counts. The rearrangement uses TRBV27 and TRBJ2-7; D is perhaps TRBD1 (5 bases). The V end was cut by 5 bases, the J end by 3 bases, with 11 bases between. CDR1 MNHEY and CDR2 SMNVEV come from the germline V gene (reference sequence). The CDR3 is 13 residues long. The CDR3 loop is CASSPTGNYEQYF. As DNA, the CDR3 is TGTGCCAGCAGTCCTACAGGAAACTACGAGCAGTACTTC.

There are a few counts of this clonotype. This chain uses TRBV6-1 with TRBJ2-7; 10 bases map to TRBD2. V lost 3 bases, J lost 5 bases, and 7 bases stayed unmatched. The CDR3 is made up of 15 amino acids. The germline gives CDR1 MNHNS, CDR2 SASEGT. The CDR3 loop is CASSEMSGGGNEQYF. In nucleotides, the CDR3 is TGTGCCAGCAGTGAGATGAGCGGGGGGGGCAACGAGCAGTACTTC.

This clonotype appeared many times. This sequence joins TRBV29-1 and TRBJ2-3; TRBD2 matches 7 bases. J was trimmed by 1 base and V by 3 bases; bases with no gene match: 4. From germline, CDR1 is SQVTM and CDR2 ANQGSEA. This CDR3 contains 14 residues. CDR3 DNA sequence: TGCAGCGTTGAGGAGGGAGGGGGCACAGATACGCAGTATTTT. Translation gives CSVEEGGGTDTQYF.

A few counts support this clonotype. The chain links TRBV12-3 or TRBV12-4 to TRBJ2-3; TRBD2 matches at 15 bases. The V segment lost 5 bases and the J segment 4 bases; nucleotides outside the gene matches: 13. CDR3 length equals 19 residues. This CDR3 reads CASSLRTSGRARIADTQYF. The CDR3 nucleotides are TGTGCCAGCAGTCTCCGGACTAGCGGGAGGGCCAGGATCGCAGATACGCAGTATTTT.

The CDR3 DNA is TGCAGTGCTCCACCGGCAACCCCGGGGTACGAGCAGTACTTC. This encodes CSAPPATPGYEQYF. The rearrangement links TRBV20-1 to TRBJ2-7; TRBD2 is a possible D gene (5 bases). With 5 bases removed from V and 4 bases from J, the gap between germline ends came to 18 bases. Germline lookup yields CDR1 DFQATT and CDR2 SNEGSKA (reference sequence). The CDR3 spans 14 residues.

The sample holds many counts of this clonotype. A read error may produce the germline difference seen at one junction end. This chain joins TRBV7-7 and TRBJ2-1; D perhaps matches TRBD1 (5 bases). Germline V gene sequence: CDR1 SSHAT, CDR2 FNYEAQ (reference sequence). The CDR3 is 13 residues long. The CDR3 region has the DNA TGTGCTAGCAGCTTAGGGGTAGCCAATGAGCAGTTCTTC. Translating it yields CASSLGVANEQFF.

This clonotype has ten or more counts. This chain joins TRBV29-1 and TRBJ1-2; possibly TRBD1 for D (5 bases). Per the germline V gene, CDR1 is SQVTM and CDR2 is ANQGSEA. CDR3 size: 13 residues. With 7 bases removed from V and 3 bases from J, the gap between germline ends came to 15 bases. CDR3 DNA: TGCAGCGCCCAGACGGGGGTGGACTATGGCTACACCTTC. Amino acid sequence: CSAQTGVDYGYTF.

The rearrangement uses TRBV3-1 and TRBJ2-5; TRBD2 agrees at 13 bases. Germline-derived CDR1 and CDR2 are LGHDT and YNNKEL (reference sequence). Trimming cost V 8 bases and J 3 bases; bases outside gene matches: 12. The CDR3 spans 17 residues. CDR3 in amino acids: CASSFELGTSGKETQYF. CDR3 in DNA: TGTGCCAGCTCCTTCGAGTTGGGGACTAGCGGGAAAGAGACCCAGTACTTC.

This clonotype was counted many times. The CDR3 DNA is TGTGCCAGCAGCTTAGCGGGGCACACCGGGGAGCTGTTTTTT. As protein: CASSLAGHTGELFF. This rearrangement joins TRBV7-8 to TRBJ2-2; D is possibly TRBD1 (5 bases). This CDR3 is built from 14 residues. Trimming shortened V by 0 bases and J by 3 bases, and 5 bases separated the two germline ends. Looked up from germline, CDR1 is SGHVS and CDR2 is FQNEAQ.

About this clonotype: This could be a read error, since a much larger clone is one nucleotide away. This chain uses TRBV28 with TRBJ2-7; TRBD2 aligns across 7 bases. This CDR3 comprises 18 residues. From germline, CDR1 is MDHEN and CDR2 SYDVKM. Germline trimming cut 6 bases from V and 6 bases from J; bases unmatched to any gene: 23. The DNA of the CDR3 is TGTGCCAGCAGCCAAACCGCCGGGACTACCGGGAGTCTTGGCGAGCAGTACTTC. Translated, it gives CASSQTAGTTGSLGEQYF.

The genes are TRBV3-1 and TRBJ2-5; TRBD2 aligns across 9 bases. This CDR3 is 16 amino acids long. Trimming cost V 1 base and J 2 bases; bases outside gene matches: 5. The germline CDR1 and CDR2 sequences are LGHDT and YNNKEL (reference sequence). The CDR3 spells CASSQVPAGGQETQYF. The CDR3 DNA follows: TGTGCCAGCAGCCAAGTCCCAGCGGGAGGACAAGAGACCCAGTACTTC.

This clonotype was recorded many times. CDR3 nucleotide sequence: TGCGCCAGCAGTGGGGGACTAGCGGACCAAGAGACCCAGTACTTC. Its translation is CASSGGLADQETQYF. The rearrangement joins TRBV10-2 to TRBJ2-5, with TRBD2 matching 11 bases. CDR1 is WSHSY, CDR2 SAAADI, per germline. With V trimmed by 4 bases and J by 0 bases, 1 base remained unmatched. The CDR3 runs 15 residues.

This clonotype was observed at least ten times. Written as DNA, the CDR3 is TGTGCCAGCAGCCAAGGTAACACAGGGGGAATTCCGTACTTC. Translation gives CASSQGNTGGIPYF. The chain uses TRBV4-2 and TRBJ2-7; 8 bases line up with TRBD1. CDR1 and CDR2 (germline): LGHNA, YNFKEQ. Trimming cost V 1 base and J 12 bases; bases outside gene matches: 11. CDR3 length: 14 amino acids.

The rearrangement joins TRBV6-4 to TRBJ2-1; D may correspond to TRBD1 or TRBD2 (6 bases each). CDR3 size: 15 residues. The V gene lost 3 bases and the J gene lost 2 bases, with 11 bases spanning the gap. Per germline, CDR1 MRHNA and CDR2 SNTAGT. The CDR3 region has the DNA TGTGCCAGCAGTGAAGGAGGGGGAACCTACAATGAGCAGTTCTTC. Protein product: CASSEGGGTYNEQFF.

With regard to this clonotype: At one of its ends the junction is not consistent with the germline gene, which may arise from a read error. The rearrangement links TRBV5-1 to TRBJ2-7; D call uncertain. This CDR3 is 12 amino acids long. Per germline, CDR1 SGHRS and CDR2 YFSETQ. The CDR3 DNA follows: TGCGCCAGCAGCTTGGATTTCTACGAGCACTACTTC. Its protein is CASSLDFYEHYF.

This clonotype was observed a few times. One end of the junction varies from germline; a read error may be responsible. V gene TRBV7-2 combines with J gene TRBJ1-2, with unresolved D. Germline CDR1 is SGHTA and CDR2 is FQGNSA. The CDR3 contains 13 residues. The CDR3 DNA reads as TGTGCCAGCAGCTTAGCGAGTGGAGAGGGCCCATCCTTC. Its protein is CASSLASGEGPSF.

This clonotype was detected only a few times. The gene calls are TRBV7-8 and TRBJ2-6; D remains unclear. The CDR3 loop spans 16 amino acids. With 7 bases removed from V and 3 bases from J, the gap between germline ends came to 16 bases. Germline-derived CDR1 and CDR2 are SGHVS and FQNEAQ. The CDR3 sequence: CASTPRNPDGANVLTF. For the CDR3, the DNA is TGTGCCAGCACCCCCCGGAACCCGGATGGGGCCAACGTCCTGACTTTC.

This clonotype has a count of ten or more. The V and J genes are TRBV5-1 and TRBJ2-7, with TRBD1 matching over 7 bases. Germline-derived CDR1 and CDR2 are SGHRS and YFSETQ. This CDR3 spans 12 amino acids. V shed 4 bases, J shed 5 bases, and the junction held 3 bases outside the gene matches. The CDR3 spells CASSVDRDEQYF. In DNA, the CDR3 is TGCGCCAGCAGCGTCGACAGGGACGAGCAGTACTTC.

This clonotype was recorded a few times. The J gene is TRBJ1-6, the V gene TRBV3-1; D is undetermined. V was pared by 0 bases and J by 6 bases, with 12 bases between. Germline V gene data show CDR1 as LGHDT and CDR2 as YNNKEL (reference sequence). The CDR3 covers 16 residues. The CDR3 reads CASSQDVVSFNSPLHF. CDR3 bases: TGTGCCAGCAGCCAAGACGTCGTAAGCTTTAATTCACCCCTCCACTTT.